This T cell receptor (beta chain) was sequenced in a study of T cells in Graves' hyperthyroidism and ophthalmopathy. General study findings and limits: Blood also showed most of the thyroid clonotypes that were expanded above 0.001.

This clonotype has a handful of counts. The target antigen is unknown. Diagnosis rested on symptoms, serum thyroxine and TRAb, thyroid ultrasound, and orbital computed tomography. The PBMCs studied were ones that came from 8 to 10 ml fresh peripheral blood. Amplification targeted TCR beta CDR3 regions from RNA transcripts. The TCR CDR3 was amplified in a first-round RT-PCR using the HTBI primer set. TCRdb itself ran the multiplex PCR reads through MiXCR, one entry per CDR3 protein. The sample lists hundreds of thousands of distinct CDR3 sequences, 15% to 20% occurring once. The sequencing sample was made of blood. This sequence was found in a man aged 35-49 years with Graves' ophthalmopathy.

The CDR3 here is CATGTLENIQYF. The CDR3 DNA sequence: TGTGCCACCGGGACGCTGGAAAACATTCAGTACTTC. The rearrangement joins TRBV10-3 to TRBJ2-4; D is perhaps TRBD1 or TRBD2 (5 bases each). The CDR3 is 12 amino acids. V was shortened by 10 bases and J by 5 bases, with 12 bases between the two germline ends. Germline V gene lookup returns CDR1 ENHRY and CDR2 SYGVKD.